This TCR beta chain was obtained from a study of OX40 agonist ivuxolimab in advanced cancers. Looking at the study overall: Cancers in dose escalation were hepatocellular, melanoma, renal cell and head and neck.

Study-level points and caveats: Clones of CD4+ and CD8+ blood T cells grew by week 6 at doses of 0.1 to 3.0 mg/kg.

About this clone itself: Its antigen remains unknown.

TCRdb's table, derived via immunoSEQ multiplex PCR, lists solely in-frame clones and lacks some. The sample includes tens of thousands of clones, roughly four fifths of them seen just once. The sample was CD4+ or CD8+ T cells sorted from blood, taken in a trial of the OX40 agonist ivuxolimab. The TCR comes from an adult with an advanced solid tumor such as melanoma, head and neck, liver or kidney cancer.

The CDR3 DNA reads as TGCGCCAGCAGTGGAACTAGCGGGGGAACCTACGAGCAGTACTTC. It is translated as CASSGTSGGTYEQYF. The chain joins TRBV10-1 to TRBJ2-7; 11 bases map to TRBD2. The CDR3 runs 15 residues. With 4 bases clipped from V and 2 bases from J, the junction kept 4 bases outside the gene matches. Germline assignment: CDR1 WNHNN and CDR2 SYGVQD (reference sequence).